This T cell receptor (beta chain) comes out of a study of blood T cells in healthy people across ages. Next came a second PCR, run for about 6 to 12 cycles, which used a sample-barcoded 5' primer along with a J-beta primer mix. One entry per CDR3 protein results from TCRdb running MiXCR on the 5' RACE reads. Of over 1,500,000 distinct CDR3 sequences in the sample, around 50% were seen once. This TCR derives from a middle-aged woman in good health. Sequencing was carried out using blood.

In DNA, the CDR3 is TGTGCCAGCAGTGTATTTCGGAACCAAGAGACCCAGTACTTC. Its protein is CASSVFRNQETQYF. The rearrangement links TRBV27 to TRBJ2-5; D unclear. V was cut by 5 bases and J by 0 bases, with 10 bases left in between. The CDR3 totals 14 residues. From germline, CDR1 is MNHEY and CDR2 SMNVEV (reference sequence).